The source of this TCR beta chain is a study of CD8 T cells in ankylosing spondylitis. This CDR3 contains 14 residues. The germline CDR1 and CDR2 sequences are SGHRS and YFSETQ. The V end was cut by 0 bases, the J end by 2 bases, with 7 bases between. TCRdb re-analysed the 5' RACE reads in MiXCR, keeping a single row per CDR3 protein. The data show about 360,000 distinct CDR3 sequences, 20% to 25% seen once. Details on this clonotype: The target antigen is unknown.

Study-wide points: Apparently characteristic of ankylosing spondylitis blood was a TCR beta motif (about 8 highly homologous variants). Matched synovial fluid from ankylosing spondylitis patients was reported to be enriched for disease-linked clones.

This receptor was obtained from a male donor with ankylosing spondylitis or in good health (not recorded which). The specimen sequenced was blood, either unsorted or a sorted T cell fraction (not recorded which). The chain couples TRBV5-1 to TRBJ2-3, with D possibly TRBD2 on 6 matching bases. CDR3 protein: CASSLGLVTDTQYF. In DNA form, the CDR3 reads TGCGCCAGCAGCTTGGGACTAGTCACAGATACGCAGTATTTT. The full variable domain, its missing parts supplied by reference TRBV5-1 and TRBJ2-3, is KAGVTQTPRYLIKTRGQQVTLSCSPISGHRSVSWYQQTPGQGLQFLFEYFSETQRNKGNFPGRFSGRQFSNSRSEMNVSTLELGDSALYLCASSLGLVTDTQYFGPGTRLTVL.